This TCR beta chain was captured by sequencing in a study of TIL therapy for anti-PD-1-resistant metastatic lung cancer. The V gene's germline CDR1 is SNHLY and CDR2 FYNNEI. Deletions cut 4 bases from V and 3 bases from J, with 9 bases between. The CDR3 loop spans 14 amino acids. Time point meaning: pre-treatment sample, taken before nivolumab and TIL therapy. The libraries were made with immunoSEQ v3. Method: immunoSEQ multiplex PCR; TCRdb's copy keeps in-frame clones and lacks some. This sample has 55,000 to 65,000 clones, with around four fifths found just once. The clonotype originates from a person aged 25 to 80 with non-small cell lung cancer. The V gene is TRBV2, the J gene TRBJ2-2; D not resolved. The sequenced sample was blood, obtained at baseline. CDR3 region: CASSVTYDTGELFF. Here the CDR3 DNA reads TGTGCCAGCAGTGTGACCTACGACACCGGGGAGCTGTTTTTT.